The rows below give T cell receptor beta chains drawn from one sample of a study of beta chain features in type 1 diabetes. Assay: immunoSEQ multiplex PCR; the TCRdb copy retains only in-frame clones and omits some. There are over 350,000 clones in the sample; about 16% occur only once, and about 0.019% lies in the top ten. Sample: naive CD4+ T cells from blood. The receptors come from a woman between 18 and 29 years old in good health. Both conserved end residues are part of each CDR3.

J gene | V gene | CDR3 protein
TRBJ2-7 | TRBV4-3 | CASSQGLGPYEQYF
TRBJ2-1 | TRBV11-1 | CASSSRQGEWNEQFF
TRBJ2-1 | TRBV28 | CASSLGGRAYEQFF
TRBJ2-7 | TRBV5-1 | CASDPGQGHEQYF
TRBJ2-7 | TRBV28 | CASSPHRGVAEQYF
TRBJ2-5 | TRBV5-4 | CASSSKGAGETQYF
TRBJ1-2 | TRBV9 | CASRPITIYGYTF
TRBJ2-1 | TRBV9 | CASSGADWINNEQFF
TRBJ1-5 | TRBV30 | CAWSRDSSYQPQHF
TRBJ2-1 | TRBV7-2 | CASSSQRGAYNEQFF
TRBJ1-5 | TRBV6-5 | CASSQGTTQPQHF
TRBJ1-1 | TRBV30 | CAWSVFGGGEAFF
TRBJ2-7 | TRBV11-2 | CASSSTSGVYEQYF
TRBJ2-1 | TRBV30 | CAWSPFGREGSNEQFF
TRBJ1-5 | TRBV29-1 | CSVARVRGQPQHF
TRBJ2-1 | TRBV15 | CATSRDMGGTYNEQFF
TRBJ1-5 | TRBV7-9 | CASSQSGGGNQPQHF
TRBJ1-4 | TRBV11-1 | CASSLRDSRGGLFF
TRBJ2-2 | TRBV27 | CASSSRTNTGELFF
TRBJ2-1 | TRBV23-1 | CASNDRVISSTYNEQFF
TRBJ2-3 | TRBV28 | CASSPGHTDTQYF
TRBJ2-7 | TRBV5-6 | CASSNSLPGQRSEQYF
TRBJ2-7 | TRBV21-1 | CASSKREAWTQQRYEQYF
TRBJ2-5 | TRBV11-2 | CASGQSGETQYF
TRBJ2-3 | TRBV19 | CASSWTSGRDTQYF
TRBJ1-1 | TRBV19 | CASSAQALNTEAFF
TRBJ2-7 | TRBV7-9 | CASSIRTATYEQYF
TRBJ2-5 | TRBV9 | CASSVQTYQETQYF
TRBJ2-7 | TRBV2 | CASKRTGGSPGEQYF
TRBJ2-1 | TRBV19 | CATSAGTGNNEQFF
TRBJ1-1 | TRBV25-1 | CASSRGREAFF
TRBJ2-1 | TRBV6-5 | CASSYGTSYNEQFF
TRBJ1-1 | TRBV18 | CASSPPGGANTEAFF
TRBJ1-2 | TRBV9 | CASSASGHGYTF
TRBJ2-7 | TRBV10-3 | CAIRSSGRTNEQYF
TRBJ1-1 | TRBV7-2 | CASSVLRNTEAFF
TRBJ2-1 | TRBV18 | CASSLTQGLSDEQFF
TRBJ2-1 | TRBV6-5 | CASTSYNEQFF
TRBJ2-7 | TRBV30 | CAWSASHSSGSQTYEQYF
TRBJ2-3 | TRBV28 | CAIPRERTDTQYF